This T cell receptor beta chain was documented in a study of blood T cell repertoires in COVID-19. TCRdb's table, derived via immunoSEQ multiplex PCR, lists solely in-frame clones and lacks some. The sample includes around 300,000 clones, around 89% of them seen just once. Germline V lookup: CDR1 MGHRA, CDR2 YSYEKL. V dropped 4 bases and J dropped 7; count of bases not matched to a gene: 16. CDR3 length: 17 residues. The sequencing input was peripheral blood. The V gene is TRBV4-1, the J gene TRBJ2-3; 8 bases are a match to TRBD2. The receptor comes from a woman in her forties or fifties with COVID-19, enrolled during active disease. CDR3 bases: TGCGCCAGCAGCCCCTCTTTTGTAGCGGGATTTATGAATACGCAGTATTTT. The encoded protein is CASSPSFVAGFMNTQYF.